Listed below are T cell receptor beta chains from one sample, sequenced in a study of T cell responses to AZD1222 COVID-19 vaccine. Repertoires were generated with immunoSEQ multiplex PCR, while TCRdb's copy carries only in-frame clones and drops some. The table includes around 94,000 clones, roughly 84% detected once. This material consisted of peripheral blood, taken on day 0 of AZD1222 vaccination. The receptors shown here come from an adult in good health. Both conserved end residues are trimmed from each CDR3.

J gene	V gene	CDR3 protein
TRBJ2-7	TRBV28	ATQEGVYEQY
TRBJ2-1	TRBV30	AWNPMSYNEQF
TRBJ1-2	TRBV4-2	ASSQVGGPNYGYT
TRBJ1-1	TRBV6-5	ASTSGAIEAF
TRBJ2-7	TRBV5-1	ASSLGPGTSYEQY
TRBJ1-1	TRBV19	ASSRNTEAF
TRBJ1-4	TRBV4-1	ASSRLPKRELLF
TRBJ2-2	TRBV7-2	ASSPGLGRTGELF
TRBJ2-5	TRBV7-9	ASSPLGETQY
TRBJ2-3	TRBV10-3	AISESPGGQDTQY
TRBJ2-3	TRBV11-3	ASSLGPPDTQY
TRBJ2-4	TRBV7-9	ASSLIGGLENIQY
TRBJ2-1	TRBV6-5	ASTTSGSYNEQF
TRBJ2-1	TRBV7-9	ASSQGGGNNEQF
TRBJ1-3	TRBV19	ASSFTAGTSGNTIY
TRBJ2-7	TRBV7-7	ASSPGQGLFEQY
TRBJ1-2	TRBV25-1	ASSRAGTTNYGYT
TRBJ2-2	TRBV30	AWSGQIELF
TRBJ1-1	TRBV6-2/TRBV6-3	ASSFYRDTEAF
TRBJ2-1	TRBV5-4	ASSPPRGPLFNEQF
TRBJ2-5	TRBV5-1	ASSLTLAEQETQY
TRBJ1-1	TRBV5-5	ASSLSGTPAAF
TRBJ1-1	TRBV2	ASSGAGRGRDEAF
TRBJ1-2	TRBV29-1	SVVKGEGYT
TRBJ2-7	TRBV6-5	ASSYPGTNEQY
TRBJ2-7	TRBV3-1/TRBV3-2	ASSQLPSSGQGSY
TRBJ2-1	TRBV30	AWSGRVGDEQF
TRBJ1-5	TRBV5-4	ASSLWGHQPQH
TRBJ2-3	TRBV7-3	ASSLAGGSTDTQY
TRBJ2-2	TRBV11-3	ASSLALAGDTGELF
TRBJ2-7	TRBV27	ATGRDRANEQY
TRBJ1-1	TRBV5-8	ASSLGRQGVGEAF
TRBJ1-1	TRBV6-5	ASSYRQGNRVLEAF
TRBJ1-4	TRBV5-1	ASSFQNRAEKLF
TRBJ2-3	TRBV24-1	ATRRGGVLDTQY
TRBJ2-6	TRBV29-1	SVGVGANVLT
TRBJ2-3	TRBV24-1	ATSDFGGGPLADTQY
TRBJ2-5	TRBV7-9	ASSLWDNAQETQY
TRBJ1-5	TRBV19	ASRGPGQGYQPQH
TRBJ2-6	TRBV9	ASSATGTGAFSGANVLT
TRBJ1-4	TRBV3-1/TRBV3-2	ASSRGSLGKLF
TRBJ1-1	TRBV27	ASSSTVNTEAF
TRBJ2-7	TRBV5-1	ASSLARPPYEQY
TRBJ2-3	TRBV9	ASSPRVPGTDTQY
TRBJ2-2	TRBV7-3	ASSLSGGPHTGELF
TRBJ1-6	TRBV7-2	ASSLAANSPLH
TRBJ2-1	TRBV7-8	ASSAPPIAGAGEQF
TRBJ2-4	TRBV6-2/TRBV6-3	ASSSVGGGIQY
TRBJ1-1	TRBV5-1	ASSPTTGRNTEAF